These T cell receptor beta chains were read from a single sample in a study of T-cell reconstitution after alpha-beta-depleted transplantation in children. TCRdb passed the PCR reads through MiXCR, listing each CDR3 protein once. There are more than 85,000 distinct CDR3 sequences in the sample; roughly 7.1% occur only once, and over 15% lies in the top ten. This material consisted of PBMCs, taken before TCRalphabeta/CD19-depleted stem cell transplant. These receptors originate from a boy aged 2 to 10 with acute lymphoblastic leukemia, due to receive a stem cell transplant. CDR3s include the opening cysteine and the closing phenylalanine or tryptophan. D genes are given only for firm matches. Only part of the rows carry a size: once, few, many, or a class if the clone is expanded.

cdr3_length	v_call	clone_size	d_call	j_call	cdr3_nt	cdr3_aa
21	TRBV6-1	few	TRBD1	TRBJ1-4	TGTGCCAGCAGTGTGTGGGGGAAACCGGGACAGGGGGCGCATACTAATGAAAAACTGTTTTTT	CASSVWGKPGQGAHTNEKLFF
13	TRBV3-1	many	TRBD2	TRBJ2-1	TGTGCCAGCAGCCACGCCGGGGGACTAGGAGTTCTCTTC	CASSHAGGLGVLF
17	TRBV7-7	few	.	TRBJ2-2	TGTGCCAGCAGCTATAAGAGGGACATCGGCAACACCGGGGAGCTGTTTTTT	CASSYKRDIGNTGELFF
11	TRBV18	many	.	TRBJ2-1	TGTGCCAGCTCACCAAACAATGAGCAGTTCTTC	CASSPNNEQFF
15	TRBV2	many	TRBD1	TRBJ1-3	TGTGCCAGCACCCCCCGGCAGGGGGCTGGAAACACCATATATTTT	CASTPRQGAGNTIYF
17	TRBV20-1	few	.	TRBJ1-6	TGCAGTGCTAGAGATCACCACGGGCCCTCCTATAATTCACCCCTCCACTTT	CSARDHHGPSYNSPLHF
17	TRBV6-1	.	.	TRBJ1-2	TGTGCCAGCAGCCGGGCGTCTACCAGGTCCCCCCTCTATGGCTACACCTTC	CASSRASTRSPLYGYTF
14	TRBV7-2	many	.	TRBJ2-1	TGTGCCAGCAGCTGGGTGAGGGATTACAATGAGCAGTTCTTC	CASSWVRDYNEQFF
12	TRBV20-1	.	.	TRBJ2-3	TGCAGTGCTCCTCGGGGCACAGATACGCAGTATTTT	CSAPRGTDTQYF
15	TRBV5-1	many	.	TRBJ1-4	TGCGCCAGCAGCTGGGGACGTTCAACTAATGAAAAACTGTTTTTT	CASSWGRSTNEKLFF
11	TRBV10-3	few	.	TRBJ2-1	TGTGCCGTGGACTGGCAGGGTGAGCAGTTCTTC	CAVDWQGEQFF